A single sample is the source of the 2 T cell receptor beta chains below, sequenced in a study of identical twins. TCRdb re-analysed the 5' RACE reads in MiXCR, keeping a single row per CDR3 protein. The sample lists roughly 710,000 distinct CDR3 sequences; less than 7% were seen once. Sequences were obtained from naive T cells sorted from blood. The receptor source for this set is a man younger than 30 in good health.

This clonotype has a count of ten or more. The chain couples TRBV6-1 to TRBJ1-2; D not resolved. This CDR3 has 13 residues. Trimming cost V 1 base and J 4 bases, with 7 bases left between them. The germline V gene has CDR1 MNHNS and CDR2 SASEGT. CDR3 sequence: CASSEDLTYGYTF. The CDR3, as DNA: TGTGCCAGCAGTGAAGATCTAACCTATGGCTACACCTTC.

This clonotype turned up a few times. This chain connects TRBV5-1 to TRBJ1-1; possible D gene TRBD1, 6 bases. V dropped 6 bases and J dropped 3 bases, with 15 bases sitting between them. CDR1 and CDR2 (germline): SGHRS, YFSETQ. The CDR3 runs 14 residues. The CDR3 nucleotides read TGCGCCAGCACGGCTTGGGGGCCTGACACTGAAGCTTTCTTT. Its protein product is CASTAWGPDTEAFF.